These 25 T cell receptor beta chains were sequenced from one sample in a study of shared clonotypes between healthy human individuals. The assay was immunoSEQ multiplex PCR, and TCRdb's table has in-frame clones only and misses some. The sample holds around 690,000 clones, around 91% seen once. Sequencing input: memory CD8+ T cells from PBMCs. Documented subset: CD45RO+ cells pooled with CCR7-negative TemRA cells. All receptors derive from a man aged 18 to 30 in good health. Some clones in this sample may be carry-over from other donors' samples.

This rearrangement joins TRBV11-2 to TRBJ2-5, with unresolved D. V was pared by 4 bases and J by 2 bases, with 8 bases between. This CDR3 spans 13 amino acids. Germline V gene sequence: CDR1 SGHAT, CDR2 FQNNGV. CDR3 in amino acids: CASSSTLQETQYF. The DNA of the CDR3 is TGTGCCAGCAGCTCGACGCTACAAGAGACCCAGTACTTC.

The chain combines TRBV28 with TRBJ1-4, with TRBD1 identical over 8 bases. The trim removed 5 bases at V and 11 bases at J, leaving 10 bases unmatched. CDR3 length: 14 amino acids. Germline CDR1 reads MDHEN; CDR2 reads SYDVKM. CDR3 loop: CASSLGGDRYKLFF. The CDR3 nucleotides read TGTGCCAGCAGTCTAGGGGGGGACAGGTATAAACTGTTTTTT.

As for this clone: Other DNA sequences in the sample encode the same CDR3. CDR3 nucleotide sequence: TGTGCCAGCAGCTTCGGGGGTCAGCCCCAGCATTTT. Residues: CASSFGGQPQHF. The chain uses TRBV7-9 and TRBJ1-5; a possible D gene is TRBD1 (5 bases). CDR1 is SEHNR and CDR2 is FQNEAQ in the germline V gene (reference sequence). Trimming cost V 3 bases and J 6 bases, with 6 bases left between them. This CDR3 has 12 residues. Variable domain in full (rest from reference TRBV7-9 and TRBJ1-5): DTGVSQNPRHKITKRGQNVTFRCDPISEHNRLYWYRQTLGQGPEFLTYFQNEAQLEKSRLLSDRFSAERPKGSFSTLEIQRTEQGDSAMYLCASSFGGQPQHFGDGTRLSIL.

The chain recombines TRBV6-5 with TRBJ2-2; the D is unclear. V was trimmed by 4 bases and J by 4 bases, leaving 7 bases between them. Germline CDR1 is MNHEY and CDR2 is SVGAGI. The CDR3 loop spans 13 amino acids. In nucleotides, the CDR3 is TGTGCCAGCAGTTCAGGCTCCACCGGGGAGCTGTTTTTT. It is translated as CASSSGSTGELFF.

This chain connects TRBV7-6 to TRBJ2-7; 14 bases are shared with TRBD2. This CDR3 has 18 residues. In germline, CDR1 is SGHVS, CDR2 FNYEAQ. The V segment lost 1 base and the J segment 4 bases; nucleotides outside the gene matches: 9. This CDR3 is CASSLGDWGLAGVYEQYF. CDR3 DNA: TGTGCCAGCAGCTTAGGCGATTGGGGACTAGCGGGAGTGTACGAGCAGTACTTC.

This clone has just one count. The chain combines TRBV5-1 with TRBJ1-2; D may be TRBD1 (5 bases). CDR3 length equals 14 residues. The germline V gene has CDR1 SGHRS and CDR2 YFSETQ. The V end lost 4 bases, the J end lost 8 bases, and 18 bases lay between the germline ends. The CDR3 loop is CASSQQDGGEGYTF. For the CDR3, the DNA is TGCGCCAGCAGCCAACAGGACGGGGGAGAGGGCTACACCTTC.

The rearrangement uses TRBV27 and TRBJ1-1, with D possibly matching TRBD1 (5 bases). V lost 4 bases, J lost 5 bases, and 14 bases lay in between. The CDR3 spans 14 residues. In germline, CDR1 is MNHEY, CDR2 SMNVEV (reference sequence). In nucleotides, the CDR3 is TGTGCCAGCAGTTCCCTCGGGGCTGCGACTGAAGCTTTCTTT. This codes for CASSSLGAATEAFF.

The J gene is TRBJ2-5, the V gene TRBV6-5; D is perhaps TRBD2 (5 bases). The CDR3 spans 15 residues. Germline CDR1 reads MNHEY; CDR2 reads SVGAGI. The V and J ends lost 6 bases and 5 bases respectively, with 19 bases between them. CDR3 loop: CASSRTPGLTETQYF. Here the CDR3 DNA reads TGTGCCAGCAGCCGCACACCTGGACTGACCGAGACCCAGTACTTC.

V usage is TRBV6-1 and J usage is TRBJ1-5; TRBD1 might be the D (5 bases). The CDR3 sequence is 16 residues long. Germline V gene data show CDR1 as MNHNS and CDR2 as SASEGT. Trimming shortened V by 3 bases and J by 0 bases, and 12 bases separated the two germline ends. The CDR3 DNA is TGTGCCAGCAGTGATTGGGGCCCAGCTAGCAATCAGCCCCAGCATTTT. Residues: CASSDWGPASNQPQHF.

This clone appeared many times. The gene calls are TRBV9 and TRBJ2-1, with 9 bases matching TRBD2. CDR1 is SGDLS and CDR2 is YYNGEE in the germline V gene. V gave up 0 bases and J gave up 10 bases; unmatched junction bases: 8. The CDR3 runs to 15 residues. The CDR3 is CASSVVDGGRAEQFF. The CDR3 DNA reads as TGTGCCAGCAGCGTAGTCGATGGCGGGAGGGCCGAGCAGTTCTTC.

The rearrangement uses TRBV5-6 and TRBJ2-7; D gene ambiguous. This CDR3 is 14 amino acids long. Germline CDR1 SGHDT, CDR2 YYEEEE. Trimming cost V 2 bases and J 3 bases, with 12 bases left between them. For the CDR3, the DNA is TGTGCCAGCAGCTTTTATATGGTGTACTACGAGCAGTACTTC. Its translation is CASSFYMVYYEQYF.

As regards this clone: Additional DNA sequences in this sample encode the identical CDR3. The J gene is TRBJ2-3, the V gene TRBV5-6, with 9 bases aligning to TRBD1. CDR3 size: 15 residues. Trimming cost V 3 bases and J 2 bases; bases outside gene matches: 4. Germline V gene data show CDR1 as SGHDT and CDR2 as YYEEEE. CDR3: CASSWDRDNTDTQYF. For the CDR3, the DNA is TGTGCCAGCAGCTGGGACAGGGATAACACAGATACGCAGTATTTT.

The chain combines TRBV9 with TRBJ2-5; no firm D call. Trimming left V 1 base short and J 9 bases short, with 16 bases between. The CDR3 covers 14 residues. Germline V gives CDR1 SGDLS, CDR2 YYNGEE. The CDR3 DNA sequence: TGTGCCAGCAGCGTATATCAGGAAGGCGGACCCCAGTACTTC. It specifies CASSVYQEGGPQYF.

The V gene is TRBV5-6, the J gene TRBJ2-2, with D tentatively TRBD2 (5 bases). CDR1 is SGHDT, CDR2 YYEEEE, per germline. The CDR3 runs to 17 residues. V lost 2 bases and J lost 3, with 17 bases in between. The CDR3 DNA follows: TGTGCCAGCAGCTTAGGTCGTCGGAGGAGGTACACCGGGGAGCTGTTTTTT. Translating gives CASSLGRRRRYTGELFF. The whole variable domain, remainder taken from reference TRBV5-6 and TRBJ2-2, is DAGVTQSPTHLIKTRGQQVTLRCSPKSGHDTVSWYQQALGQGPQFIFQYYEEEERQRGNFPDRFSGHQFPNYSSELNVNALLLGDSALYLCASSLGRRRRYTGELFFGEGSRLTVL.

J is TRBJ2-5 and V is TRBV9; 9 bases fit TRBD2. CDR3 length: 15 amino acids. The germline CDR1 and CDR2 sequences are SGDLS and YYNGEE. The junction had 5 bases not matched to a gene; V was cut back by 0 bases and J by 5 bases. DNA for the CDR3: TGTGCCAGCAGCGTAGAAGCGGGAGGTGCCGAGACCCAGTACTTC. Its translation is CASSVEAGGAETQYF.

The table lists this clone with a few counts. The chain carries TRBV10-3 and TRBJ2-5, with 7 bases fitting TRBD1. This CDR3 has 16 amino acids. Germline V CDR1 and CDR2: ENHRY, SYGVKD. V lost 4 bases and J lost 5; bases outside the gene matches: 13. CDR3 loop: CAISVRETGSWETQYF. The CDR3 coding sequence is TGTGCCATCAGTGTGAGAGAGACAGGGAGTTGGGAGACCCAGTACTTC.

V is TRBV6-5 and J is TRBJ2-3, with 8 bases matching TRBD1. The germline gives CDR1 MNHEY, CDR2 SVGAGI. V gave up 5 bases and J gave up 6 bases; unmatched junction bases: 10. This CDR3 is built from 15 residues. The CDR3: CASSIADREFDTQYF. CDR3 nucleotides: TGTGCCAGCAGTATAGCGGACAGGGAATTTGATACGCAGTATTTT.

The CDR3 DNA reads TGTGCCAGCAGTTTAGAGGGGGGGCAGGGGACCCAGTACTTC. This translates into CASSLEGGQGTQYF. V usage is TRBV28 and J usage is TRBJ2-5, with D tentatively TRBD2 (7 bases). V lost 2 bases to trimming and J lost 7 bases, with 14 bases between them. The CDR3 totals 14 residues. Germline V gene sequence: CDR1 MDHEN, CDR2 SYDVKM.

V and J are TRBV2 and TRBJ2-1; 12 bases are shared with TRBD2. The CDR3 runs to 16 residues. The germline V gene has CDR1 SNHLY and CDR2 FYNNEI. V shed 8 bases, J shed 0 bases, and the junction held 5 bases outside the gene matches. This CDR3 reads CASCWTSGVSYNEQFF. The CDR3 DNA follows: TGTGCCAGCTGCTGGACTAGCGGGGTCTCCTACAATGAGCAGTTCTTC.

This chain joins TRBV27 and TRBJ1-5; 9 bases are a match to TRBD1. V dropped 0 bases and J dropped 2; count of bases not matched to a gene: 8. Germline assignment: CDR1 MNHEY and CDR2 SMNVEV (reference sequence). CDR3 length equals 18 residues. This CDR3 reads CASSLSPPDRGGNQPQHF. The CDR3 DNA reads as TGTGCCAGCAGTTTATCCCCCCCGGACAGGGGAGGCAATCAGCCCCAGCATTTT.

The chain recombines TRBV6-5 with TRBJ1-1; no definite D call. The CDR3 consists of 11 residues. Trimming cost V 8 bases and J 6 bases, with 10 bases left between them. The germline CDR1 and CDR2 sequences are MNHEY and SVGAGI. CDR3 loop: CASSRQPEAFF. The CDR3, as DNA: TGTGCCAGCTCCCGCCAGCCTGAAGCTTTCTTT.

The chain has TRBV7-3 and TRBJ2-1, with a tentative D call TRBD2 (5 bases). Looked up from germline, CDR1 is SGHTA and CDR2 is FQGTGA. V was pared by 4 bases and J by 5 bases, with 12 bases between. There are 14 residues in the CDR3. The CDR3 protein is CASSSSGIHNEQFF. In nucleotides, the CDR3 is TGTGCCAGCAGCTCCAGCGGAATCCACAATGAGCAGTTCTTC.

J is TRBJ2-5 and V is TRBV7-6, with 7 positions matching TRBD2. Germline CDR1 is SGHVS and CDR2 is FNYEAQ. The CDR3 extends over 13 amino acids. Germline trimming cut 3 bases from V and 4 bases from J; bases unmatched to any gene: 2. CDR3 loop: CASSLGLRETQYF. The CDR3 DNA sequence: TGTGCCAGCAGCTTGGGACTACGAGAGACCCAGTACTTC.

V is TRBV28 and J is TRBJ2-6; TRBD1 aligns across 7 bases. The germline CDR1 and CDR2 sequences are MDHEN and SYDVKM. The CDR3 has 19 residues. V lost 4 bases and J lost 0; bases outside the gene matches: 12. CDR3 in DNA: TGTGCCAGCAGTTCGCCAAATAGACAGGGACCCTCTGGGGCCAACGTCCTGACTTTC. Residues: CASSSPNRQGPSGANVLTF.

V and J are TRBV9 and TRBJ2-1; 7 bases map to TRBD1. This CDR3 region has 14 residues. Trimming cost V 6 bases and J 5 bases; bases outside gene matches: 8. The V gene's germline CDR1 is SGDLS and CDR2 YYNGEE. CDR3 coding DNA: TGTGCCAGCACCAACCCGGGACAGAACAATGAGCAGTTCTTC. This sequence encodes CASTNPGQNNEQFF.